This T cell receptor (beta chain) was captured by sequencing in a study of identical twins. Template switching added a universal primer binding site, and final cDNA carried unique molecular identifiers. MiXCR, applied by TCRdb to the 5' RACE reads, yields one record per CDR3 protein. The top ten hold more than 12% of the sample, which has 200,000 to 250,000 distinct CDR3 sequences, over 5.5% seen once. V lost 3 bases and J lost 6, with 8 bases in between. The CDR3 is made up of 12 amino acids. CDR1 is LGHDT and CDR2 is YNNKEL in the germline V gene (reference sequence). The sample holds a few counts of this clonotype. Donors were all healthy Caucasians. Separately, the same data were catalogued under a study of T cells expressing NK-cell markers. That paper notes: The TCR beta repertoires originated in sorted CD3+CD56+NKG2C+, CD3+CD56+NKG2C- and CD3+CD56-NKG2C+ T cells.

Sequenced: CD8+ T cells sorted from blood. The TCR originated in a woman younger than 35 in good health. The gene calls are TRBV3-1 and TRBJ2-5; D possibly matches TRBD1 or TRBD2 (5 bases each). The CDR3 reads CASSHPGQTQYF. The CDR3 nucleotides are TGTGCCAGCAGCCATCCGGGGCAGACCCAGTACTTC.